This TCR beta chain was observed in a study of monozygotic twins with cystic fibrosis. Measured with immunoSEQ multiplex PCR; TCRdb has only the in-frame clones, and not every one. The table has over 9,500 clones, more than 95% seen once. About this clone: Its specificity is unknown.

Study conclusions and caveats: Monozygotic CF twins shared more identical nucleotide clonotypes than unrelated patients. No link emerged between shared CDR3 counts and age, concordance or severity. Co-twins had the most similar V usage for 13 of 16 pairs, J for 8. The repertoire was suggested to be naive-dominated, clonality median about 0.0094.

V was pared by 4 bases and J by 4 bases, with 13 bases between. The V gene's germline CDR1 is MNHEY and CDR2 SMNVEV (reference sequence). This CDR3 contains 14 residues. The gene calls are TRBV27 and TRBJ1-2; D not resolved. The specimen sequenced was blood. The receptor's source is a boy aged 5-17 years with cystic fibrosis. The DNA of the CDR3 is TGTGCCAGCAGTTCAGCCAATCCTCTCTATGGCTACACCTTC. The encoded protein is CASSSANPLYGYTF.